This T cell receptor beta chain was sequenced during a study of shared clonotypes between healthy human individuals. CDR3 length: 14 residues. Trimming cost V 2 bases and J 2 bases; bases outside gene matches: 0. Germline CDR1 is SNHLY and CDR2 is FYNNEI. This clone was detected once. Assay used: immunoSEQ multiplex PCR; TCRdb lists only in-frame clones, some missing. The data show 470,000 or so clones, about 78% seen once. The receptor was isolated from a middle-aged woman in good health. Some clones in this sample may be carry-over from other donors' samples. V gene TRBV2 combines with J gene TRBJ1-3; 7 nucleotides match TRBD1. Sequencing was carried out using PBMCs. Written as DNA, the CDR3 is TGTGCCAGCAGTGAACAGGGGGCTGGAAACACCATATATTTT. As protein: CASSEQGAGNTIYF.